One sample yielded the 20 T cell receptor beta chains listed below, sequenced in a study of T-cell reconstitution after alpha-beta-depleted transplantation in children (dated by TCRdb to 2016 to 2017). Receptors were amplified or captured by PCR. Data came from an Illumina HiSeq 2500. To normalize quantification of the TCRbeta repertoire, the TCR libraries were built with molecular barcoding that relied on unique molecular identifiers. TCRdb reprocessed the public reads (quality trimming at Q25 with fastp, clone calling with MiXCR) and kept in-frame beta chains. Every entry covers one CDR3 protein and lists the most common genes and DNA from its rows. A total of about 980,000 distinct CDR3 sequences appear in this sample, under 30% of them only once. Roughly 28% of the sample is held by the ten biggest clonotypes. Explained via the paper, the treatment or condition label denotes: allogeneic hematopoietic cell transplantation with graft depleted of TCRalphabeta T cells and CD19 B cells.

The specimen was PBMCs, mostly from graft donor cells, collected 360 days after TCRalphabeta/CD19-depleted stem cell transplant. The receptors here all came from a boy in the first two years of life who had a stem cell transplant for SCID, so the T cells may come from the graft donor.

V is TRBV15 and J is TRBJ2-7; 7 positions agree with TRBD2. The germline V gene encodes CDR1 LNHNV and CDR2 YYDKDF (reference sequence). V lost 3 bases, J lost 5 bases, and 4 bases stayed unmatched. The CDR3 runs to 13 residues. In DNA form, the CDR3 reads TGTGCCACCAGCAGGCCCGGGAGGAACGAGCAGTACTTC. As protein: CATSRPGRNEQYF.

This sequence joins TRBV2 and TRBJ2-4, with a possible D match to TRBD1 (5 bases). This CDR3 region has 14 residues. Between the trimmed V and J ends, which lost 8 bases and 7 bases, there was a span of 18 bases. Germline V CDR1 and CDR2: SNHLY, FYNNEI. CDR3 region: CASRSRQGGNIQYF. CDR3 coding DNA: TGTGCCAGCCGATCTAGGCAGGGTGGGAACATTCAGTACTTC.

This clonotype was observed a handful of times. The rearrangement uses TRBV11-2 and TRBJ2-5; D may correspond to TRBD1 or TRBD2 (5 bases each). V was cut by 5 bases and J by 1 base, with 11 bases left in between. Germline CDR1 SGHAT, CDR2 FQNNGV. This CDR3 contains 14 residues. The CDR3 DNA reads TGTGCCAGCAGCCGAGGGGTTAGCCAAGAGACCCAGTACTTC. This encodes CASSRGVSQETQYF.

In its sample, this clonotype was seen many times. This chain links TRBV2 with TRBJ2-1; 9 nucleotides agree with TRBD2. Looked up from germline, CDR1 is SNHLY and CDR2 is FYNNEI. CDR3 length: 15 amino acids. With V trimmed by 1 base and J by 8 bases, 6 bases remained unmatched. CDR3 protein: CASSEGRGGLYEQFF. The CDR3 DNA reads as TGTGCCAGCAGTGAAGGGCGGGGGGGTCTCTATGAGCAGTTCTTC.

This clonotype has only a few counts. V is TRBV5-1 and J is TRBJ2-1, with D perhaps TRBD1 or TRBD2 (6 bases each). The germline CDR1 and CDR2 sequences are SGHRS and YFSETQ. V was cut by 5 bases and J by 8 bases, with 17 bases left in between. The CDR3 is 14 amino acids. The CDR3 bases are TGCGCCAGCAGTACCCGAAGGGGGGAGGATGAGCAGTTCTTC. Its translation is CASSTRRGEDEQFF.

The chain is built from TRBV3-1 and TRBJ2-3; maybe TRBD2 (5 bases). V was shortened by 4 bases and J by 1 base, with 12 bases between the two germline ends. From germline, CDR1 is LGHDT and CDR2 YNNKEL (reference sequence). CDR3 length: 15 amino acids. CDR3 in DNA: TGTGCCAGCAGCCGACTACTACTTGGCACAGATACGCAGTATTTT. Translation gives CASSRLLLGTDTQYF.

V and J are TRBV11-2 and TRBJ2-3; TRBD2 agrees at 11 bases. Germline trimming cut 3 bases from V and 1 base from J; bases unmatched to any gene: 12. There are 19 residues in the CDR3. CDR1 is SGHAT, CDR2 FQNNGV, per germline. The CDR3 coding sequence is TGTGCCAGCAGCTTTGGACCCCATCTAGCGGGGGGCCGCACAGATACGCAGTATTTT. Translated: CASSFGPHLAGGRTDTQYF.

The V gene is TRBV10-3, the J gene TRBJ2-2; 8 bases line up with TRBD2. Germline CDR1 is ENHRY and CDR2 is SYGVKD. V dropped 8 bases and J dropped 0; count of bases not matched to a gene: 8. CDR3 size: 16 residues. The CDR3 region is CAIRGGPISNTGELFF. In nucleotides, the CDR3 is TGTGCCATCCGGGGGGGGCCTATTTCGAACACCGGGGAGCTGTTTTTT.

This clonotype was detected a few times. The chain is built from TRBV24-1 and TRBJ1-5; tentatively, D is TRBD1 (5 bases). V lost 2 bases and J 7 bases, leaving 8 bases between the germline ends. Germline CDR1 reads KGHDR; CDR2 reads SFDVKD. The CDR3 covers 13 residues. The CDR3 DNA follows: TGTGCCACCAGTGATTCCGGGGGGCAGCCCCAGCATTTT. The encoded protein is CATSDSGGQPQHF.

The chain carries TRBV6-1 and TRBJ2-7; 7 bases align to TRBD2. This CDR3 is built from 13 residues. Trimming at V came to 8 bases and at J to 3 bases, leaving 7 bases not matched to a gene. The germline V gene encodes CDR1 MNHNS and CDR2 SASEGT. CDR3 in amino acids: CASGAGVGYEQYF. In DNA form, the CDR3 reads TGTGCCAGCGGGGCGGGGGTCGGCTACGAGCAGTACTTC.

The gene calls are TRBV29-1 and TRBJ2-7, with TRBD2 as a possible D gene (6 bases). In germline, CDR1 is SQVTM, CDR2 ANQGSEA. The CDR3 is 14 amino acids. Between the trimmed V and J ends, which lost 4 bases and 1 base, there was a span of 14 bases. CDR3 protein: CSVAGTAISYEQYF. The DNA for the CDR3 is TGCAGCGTTGCCGGGACTGCGATTTCCTACGAGCAGTACTTC.

The DNA of the CDR3 is TGTGCCAGCAGTCGCTACCGGACAGGGGGGGATCAGCCCCAGCATTTT. Translating it yields CASSRYRTGGDQPQHF. The chain is built from TRBV12-3 or TRBV12-4 and TRBJ1-5; TRBD1 matches 10 bases. Losses at the gene ends were 5 bases for V and 5 bases for J; bases not matched to a gene: 9. The CDR3 covers 16 residues.

This clonotype was detected only a few times. The chain carries TRBV5-1 and TRBJ2-1; TRBD2 is a possible D gene (7 bases). Germline V gene sequence: CDR1 SGHRS, CDR2 YFSETQ. This CDR3 has 15 residues. The V end lost 2 bases, the J end lost 4 bases, and 13 bases lay between the germline ends. The CDR3 reads CASSFRAGAYNEQFF. CDR3 nucleotides: TGCGCCAGCAGCTTCCGTGCGGGGGCTTACAATGAGCAGTTCTTC. Full variable domain (missing parts from reference TRBV5-1 and TRBJ2-1): KAGVTQTPRYLIKTRGQQVTLSCSPISGHRSVSWYQQTPGQGLQFLFEYFSETQRNKGNFPGRFSGRQFSNSRSEMNVSTLELGDSALYLCASSFRAGAYNEQFFGPGTRLTVL.

V gene TRBV4-2 combines with J gene TRBJ2-2, with 7 nucleotides matching TRBD2. This CDR3 has 16 residues. Losses at the gene ends were 4 bases for V and 2 bases for J; bases not matched to a gene: 7. Germline values: CDR1 LGHNA, CDR2 YNFKEQ. CDR3 in amino acids: CASSRPGGTNTGELFF. CDR3 coding DNA: TGTGCCAGCAGCCGACCCGGGGGGACCAACACCGGGGAGCTGTTTTTT.

V and J are TRBV11-2 and TRBJ2-5; 8 bases fit TRBD2. Germline V gene sequence: CDR1 SGHAT, CDR2 FQNNGV. Germline trimming cut 1 base from V and 1 base from J; bases unmatched to any gene: 8. CDR3 length: 17 residues. Written as DNA, the CDR3 is TGTGCCAGCAGCTTAGGTCGAGCTAGCGGGCCCCAAGAGACCCAGTACTTC. Translation gives CASSLGRASGPQETQYF.

The CDR3 is CASSQDRGRGLNNEQFF. CDR3 nucleotide sequence: TGTGCCAGCAGCCAAGATCGGGGCAGGGGGCTGAACAATGAGCAGTTCTTC. This sequence joins TRBV4-2 and TRBJ2-1, with 8 bases identical to TRBD1. The CDR3 loop spans 17 amino acids. The V segment lost 0 bases and the J segment 5 bases; nucleotides outside the gene matches: 9. Germline assignment: CDR1 LGHNA and CDR2 YNFKEQ.

The chain employs TRBV29-1 and TRBJ2-7, with D tentatively TRBD1 (6 bases). CDR3 length equals 13 residues. Germline V gives CDR1 SQVTM, CDR2 ANQGSEA. The V end lost 6 bases, the J end lost 1 base, and 13 bases lay between the germline ends. CDR3 region: CSVQGGSSYEQYF. CDR3 coding DNA: TGCAGCGTACAAGGGGGAAGTTCCTACGAGCAGTACTTC.

This clonotype was seen a few times. The gene calls are TRBV29-1 and TRBJ2-3; TRBD2 is a possible D gene (6 bases). V shed 7 bases and J shed 7 bases, with 15 bases lying between them. Germline CDR1 SQVTM, CDR2 ANQGSEA. This CDR3 is built from 12 residues. The DNA of the CDR3 is TGCAGCGGTACTCTGGGGGGAAATACGCAGTATTTT. It is translated as CSGTLGGNTQYF.

This rearrangement joins TRBV5-1 to TRBJ2-7, with D possibly TRBD1 on 6 matching bases. Trimming took off 7 bases at V and 0 bases at J, with 20 bases between the two ends. Germline V gene data show CDR1 as SGHRS and CDR2 as YFSETQ. The CDR3 sequence is 16 residues long. CDR3 protein: CASGLQGAGDSYEQYF. CDR3 DNA sequence: TGCGCCAGCGGGCTTCAAGGCGCAGGGGACTCCTACGAGCAGTACTTC.

The CDR3 DNA is TGCGCCAGCAGCCAACCTTCCGGGACAAACTACGAGCAGTACTTC. Its translation is CASSQPSGTNYEQYF. This rearrangement joins TRBV4-1 to TRBJ2-7; D may be TRBD1 (6 bases). In germline, CDR1 is MGHRA, CDR2 YSYEKL. The V gene lost 2 bases and the J gene lost 3 bases, with 14 bases spanning the gap. The CDR3 contains 15 residues.